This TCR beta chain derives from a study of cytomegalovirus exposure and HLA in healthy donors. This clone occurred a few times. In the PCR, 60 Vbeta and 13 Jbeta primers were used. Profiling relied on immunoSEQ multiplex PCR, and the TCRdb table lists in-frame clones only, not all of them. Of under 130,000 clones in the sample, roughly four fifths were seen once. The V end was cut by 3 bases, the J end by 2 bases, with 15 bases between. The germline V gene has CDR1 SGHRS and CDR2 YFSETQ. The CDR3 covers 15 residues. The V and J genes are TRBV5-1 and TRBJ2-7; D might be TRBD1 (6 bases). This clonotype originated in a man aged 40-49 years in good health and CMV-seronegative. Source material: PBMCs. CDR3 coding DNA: TGCGCCAGCAGCTCCACAGGGTCGTTAGCCTACGAGCAGTACTTC. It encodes CASSSTGSLAYEQYF.